This T cell receptor (beta chain) stems from a study of blood T cell repertoires in COVID-19. Study information: Samples taken during acute and convalescent COVID-19 were collected in the United States, Italy and Spain. In each case, the material was cDNA or gDNA derived from T cells, B-cell-depleted T cells, or PBMCs.

In the source study's methods: Using reference gene primer amplification, nucleated cell counts were estimated. Profiling relied on immunoSEQ multiplex PCR, and the TCRdb table lists in-frame clones only, not all of them. Clone size and the V and J calls come from that table; the DNA yielded D and trimming. The sample consists of about 400,000 clones, 70% to 90% of them appearing once. The source material was peripheral blood. The TCR comes from a human donor in a cohort sampled during active COVID-19.

CDR3 in DNA: TGTGCCAGTAGCCTAGGACAGGGGGATGACTCCGGGGAGCTGTTTTTT. Translation gives CASSLGQGDDSGELFF. This chain links TRBV19 with TRBJ2-2, with 10 bases matching TRBD1. The CDR3 has 16 amino acids. CDR1 is LNHDA and CDR2 is SQIVND in the germline V gene (reference sequence). The J segment lost 6 bases and the V segment lost 6 bases, leaving 10 bases of the junction unmatched.